This TCR beta chain was found in a study of T cells in Graves' hyperthyroidism and ophthalmopathy. This clonotype was counted ten times or more. This CDR3 spans 13 amino acids. Trimming cost V 6 bases and J 5 bases; bases outside gene matches: 2. In germline, CDR1 is DFQATT, CDR2 SNEGSKA (reference sequence). For Graves' hyperthyroidism to be stable, ophthalmopathy could not progress within 18 months. Fresh peripheral blood, roughly 10 ml, was the source of the PBMCs. There were TCR beta CDR3 regions amplified from RNA transcripts. A first-round RT-PCR of the TCR CDR3 used the HTBI primer set. Via MiXCR, TCRdb re-called the multiplex PCR reads, giving one row per CDR3 protein. The sample gives 540,000 or so distinct CDR3 sequences, approximately 14% of which show up once; around 7.8% is in the top ten.

Sequencing used blood. V and J are TRBV20-1 and TRBJ1-6, with 9 bases lining up with TRBD1. This clonotype was obtained from a woman aged 30 to 39 with Graves' hyperthyroidism. In DNA form, the CDR3 reads TGCAGTGCACGGACAGGGGATAATTCACCCCTCCACTTT. Amino acids: CSARTGDNSPLHF.